A selection of T cell receptor beta chains follows, all from one sample in a study of CD8+ T cells in alopecia areata. Only in-frame clones appear in the TCRdb table, and some are missing; sequencing was by immunoSEQ multiplex PCR. The sample yields about 120,000 clones, 50% to 55% seen once. The sample in question was CD4+ T cells sorted from blood, obtained at week 4, from a patient treated with tofacitinib. The receptor set was obtained from a human donor with alopecia areata. CDR3s include the opening cysteine and the closing phenylalanine or tryptophan. Each record gives: D gene, V gene, J gene, clone size, CDR3 protein, CDR3 DNA. The D gene is left open where the match is weak. Clone size appears in some rows only: once, few, many, or a class for an expanded clone.

TRBD1	TRBV7-8	TRBJ2-1	few	CASSSHTGGPNNEQFF	TGTGCCAGCAGCTCACACACAGGGGGGCCCAACAATGAGCAGTTCTTC
TRBD1	TRBV5-1	TRBJ2-1	NA	CASSPRQGKEQFF	TGCGCCAGCAGCCCCCGACAGGGAAAAGAGCAGTTCTTC
TRBD2	TRBV12-5	TRBJ2-1	few	CASGLVSVGGAYNEQFF	TGTGCTAGTGGTTTGGTAAGCGTCGGGGGGGCCTACAATGAGCAGTTCTTC
TRBD1	TRBV29-1	TRBJ1-1	NA	CSGGQGAQAFF	TGCAGCGGGGGACAGGGGGCACAAGCTTTCTTT
NA	TRBV2	TRBJ2-7	few	CASSERGGFSYEQYF	TGTGCCAGCAGTGAAAGGGGAGGTTTCTCCTACGAGCAGTACTTC
TRBD2	TRBV19	TRBJ2-1	few	CASKAGVTYNEQFF	TGTGCCAGTAAGGCGGGAGTTACCTACAATGAGCAGTTCTTC
TRBD2	TRBV7-9	TRBJ2-7	NA	CASSPWRSGTYEQYF	TGTGCCAGCAGCCCCTGGCGGAGCGGGACCTACGAGCAGTACTTC
TRBD2	TRBV5-1	TRBJ2-3	NA	CASSPGLAGFTDTQYF	TGCGCCAGCAGCCCCGGACTAGCGGGGTTCACAGATACGCAGTATTTT
TRBD1	TRBV15	TRBJ2-7	NA	CATSRGGQGAYEQYF	TGTGCCACCAGCAGAGGTGGACAGGGGGCCTACGAGCAGTACTTC
TRBD1	TRBV7-2	TRBJ2-2	NA	CASSSRSGTGRSGELFF	TGTGCCAGCAGCTCGCGCTCCGGGACAGGTCGTTCCGGGGAGCTGTTTTTT
NA	TRBV7-9	TRBJ2-1	NA	CASRDNEQFF	TGTGCCAGCCGGGACAATGAGCAGTTCTTC
TRBD1	TRBV5-1	TRBJ2-7	few	CASSWGTAREQYF	TGCGCCAGCAGCTGGGGGACAGCGCGCGAGCAGTACTTC
TRBD1	TRBV7-9	TRBJ1-1	few	CASSFGQADRSPF	TGTGCCAGCAGCTTCGGACAGGCCGACCGTTCTCCCTTT
TRBD2	TRBV6-5	TRBJ2-1	few	CASRVGLAIYNEQFF	TGTGCCAGCAGGGTGGGACTAGCCATTTACAATGAGCAGTTCTTC
NA	TRBV30	TRBJ2-2	few	CASGSGELFF	TGTGCCTCCGGATCCGGGGAGCTGTTTTTT
NA	TRBV14	TRBJ1-1	few	CASSQVNTEAFF	TGTGCCAGCAGCCAAGTTAACACTGAAGCTTTCTTT
TRBD2	TRBV4-1	TRBJ2-5	NA	CASAGGYQETQYF	TGCGCCAGCGCGGGGGGATATCAAGAGACCCAGTACTTC
NA	TRBV11-2	TRBJ1-2	NA	CASSPSTAYGYTF	TGTGCCAGCAGCCCCTCCACTGCTTATGGCTACACCTTC
TRBD1	TRBV2	TRBJ1-1	few	CASSGQEGTEAFF	TGTGCCAGCAGCGGACAGGAGGGCACTGAAGCTTTCTTT
TRBD1	TRBV18	TRBJ2-2	few	CASSRTGNTGELFF	TGTGCCAGCTCTCGGACAGGGAACACCGGGGAGCTGTTTTTT
NA	TRBV7-9	TRBJ1-1	NA	CASSLEQRNAEAFF	TGTGCCAGCAGCTTAGAACAGCGAAACGCTGAAGCTTTCTTT
TRBD1	TRBV6-5	TRBJ1-2	NA	CASSYTGDYGYTF	TGTGCCAGCAGTTACACAGGGGACTATGGCTACACCTTC
NA	TRBV5-1	TRBJ2-5	NA	CASSLDGYPTETQYF	TGCGCCAGCAGCTTGGACGGTTATCCCACAGAGACCCAGTACTTC
TRBD1	TRBV15	TRBJ1-5	NA	CATSRAGGASNQPQHF	TGTGCCACCAGCAGAGCAGGGGGCGCGAGCAATCAGCCCCAGCATTTT
NA	TRBV4-2	TRBJ1-2	NA	CASSQDMGNYGYTF	TGTGCCAGCAGCCAAGATATGGGAAACTATGGCTACACCTTC
NA	TRBV14	TRBJ1-1	few	CASSQDVVQGAGF	TGTGCCAGCAGCCAAGACGTCGTTCAGGGCGCGGGGTTT
NA	TRBV29-1	TRBJ2-2	NA	CSVEGVLGELFF	TGCAGCGTTGAAGGAGTGTTGGGGGAGCTGTTTTTT
NA	TRBV30	TRBJ2-5	few	CAWSQEGGRETQYF	TGTGCCTGGAGTCAGGAGGGGGGACGAGAGACCCAGTACTTC
TRBD1	TRBV30	TRBJ1-5	NA	CAWSHGTGGNQPQHF	TGTGCCTGGAGCCACGGGACAGGGGGCAATCAGCCCCAGCATTTT
NA	TRBV10-3	TRBJ2-7	few	CASSQAHGTHEQYF	TGTGCCTCTTCACAGGCCCACGGGACCCACGAGCAGTACTTC
TRBD1	TRBV7-9	TRBJ1-1	NA	CASSQKGQRNTEAFF	TGTGCCAGCAGCCAAAAGGGACAGAGGAACACTGAAGCTTTCTTT
NA	TRBV25-1	TRBJ2-7	few	CASSAGEFYEQYF	TGTGCCAGCAGTGCGGGAGAATTCTACGAGCAGTACTTC
TRBD1	TRBV6-5	TRBJ1-2	NA	CASSYDRGLHYGYTF	TGTGCCAGCAGTTATGACAGGGGCCTTCACTATGGCTACACCTTC
TRBD1	TRBV30	TRBJ1-6	NA	CAWSEQGKTPLHF	TGTGCCTGGAGTGAACAGGGGAAGACACCCCTCCACTTT
NA	TRBV7-9	TRBJ2-3	NA	CASSLISTDTQYF	TGTGCCAGCAGCTTAATTTCCACAGATACGCAGTATTTT
NA	TRBV27	TRBJ1-3	NA	CASSFDGYSGNTIYF	TGTGCCAGCAGTTTTGACGGTTACTCTGGAAACACCATATATTTT
NA	TRBV27	TRBJ2-4	once	CASKEVDKNIQYF	TGTGCCAGCAAGGAGGTGGACAAAAACATTCAGTACTTC
NA	TRBV30	TRBJ2-7	NA	CAWSGAREQYF	TGTGCCTGGAGTGGGGCACGGGAGCAGTACTTC
NA	TRBV29-1	TRBJ2-1	few	CSVVKGGSYNEQFF	TGCAGCGTTGTGAAGGGTGGAAGCTACAATGAGCAGTTCTTC
TRBD1	TRBV4-2	TRBJ1-2	few	CASSQGTGNYGYTF	TGTGCCAGCAGCCAAGGGACAGGGAACTATGGCTACACCTTC
TRBD1	TRBV29-1	TRBJ1-1	NA	CSVWGQGNTEAFF	TGCAGCGTCTGGGGACAGGGGAACACTGAAGCTTTCTTT